The 21 T cell receptor beta chains in this list originate from one sample, sequenced in a study of cytomegalovirus exposure and HLA in healthy donors. Vbeta (60) and Jbeta (13) primers were used in the PCR. The method was immunoSEQ multiplex PCR; TCRdb's version includes in-frame clones alone and lacks a portion of them. The table shows 150,000 to 200,000 clones, with just over 70% occurring only once. The sequencing sample was made of PBMCs. These receptors all stem from a human donor in good health.

This clone was recorded once. The chain combines TRBV30 with TRBJ2-1; possible D gene TRBD1, 5 bases. The CDR3 runs to 13 residues. V was shortened by 2 bases and J by 6 bases, with 11 bases between the two germline ends. CDR1 is GTSNPN, CDR2 SVGIG, per germline (reference sequence). DNA of the CDR3: TGTGCCTGGAGTTACGGTGGGGCCAATGAGCAGTTCTTC. It is translated as CAWSYGGANEQFF.

The chain couples TRBV7-9 to TRBJ2-7; 10 nucleotides agree with TRBD1. V shed 5 bases and J 2 bases; nucleotides not matched to a gene: 6. Germline V gives CDR1 SEHNR, CDR2 FQNEAQ (reference sequence). There are 15 residues in the CDR3. The CDR3 loop is CASSPGQGGTYEQYF. In DNA form, the CDR3 reads TGTGCCAGCAGCCCAGGACAGGGGGGAACCTACGAGCAGTACTTC. The entire variable domain, with the rest obtained from reference TRBV7-9 and TRBJ2-7, is as follows: DTGVSQNPRHKITKRGQNVTFRCDPISEHNRLYWYRQTLGQGPEFLTYFQNEAQLEKSRLLSDRFSAERPKGSFSTLEIQRTEQGDSAMYLCASSPGQGGTYEQYFGPGTRLTVT.

Comment on this clone: At the DNA level, this CDR3 is encoded by other sequences in the same sample as well. The genes are TRBV5-1 and TRBJ2-1, with 7 positions matching TRBD2. From germline, CDR1 is SGHRS and CDR2 YFSETQ. The CDR3 is 14 residues long. V lost 4 bases to trimming and J lost 4 bases; unmatched junction nucleotides: 5. CDR3 in amino acids: CASSGGGSYNEQFF. The CDR3 nucleotides read TGCGCCAGCAGCGGGGGGGGGAGTTACAATGAGCAGTTCTTC.

This clone appeared a few times. This sample also contains other DNA sequences that code for the same CDR3. The rearrangement uses TRBV2 and TRBJ2-7; TRBD1 matches at 7 bases. Germline assignment: CDR1 SNHLY and CDR2 FYNNEI. This CDR3 is 13 amino acids long. The V gene end was trimmed by 4 bases and the J gene end by 7 bases; junction bases not matched to a gene: 7. In nucleotides, the CDR3 is TGTGCCAGCAGTGGAACAGGGGCCCAAGAGCAGTACTTC. Encoded protein: CASSGTGAQEQYF.

The genes are TRBV15 and TRBJ1-5; no reliable D call. Germline CDR1 reads LNHNV; CDR2 reads YYDKDF (reference sequence). The CDR3 has 15 amino acids. The V gene lost 0 bases and the J gene lost 11 bases, with 17 bases spanning the gap. CDR3 sequence reads: CATSRDLQPHLAQHF. Written as DNA, the CDR3 is TGTGCCACCAGCAGAGATCTACAGCCCCATCTTGCCCAGCATTTT.

V is TRBV19 and J is TRBJ2-7, with TRBD1 matching 7 bases. Germline-derived CDR1 and CDR2 are LNHDA and SQIVND (reference sequence). The CDR3 is 11 residues long. Trimming at V came to 4 bases and at J to 6 bases, leaving 0 bases not matched to a gene. The CDR3 here is CASSRTGEQYF. The CDR3 DNA reads as TGTGCCAGTAGTAGGACAGGCGAGCAGTACTTC.

The chain uses TRBV4-1 and TRBJ1-1; D remains unclear. CDR3 length: 12 residues. V shed 1 base and J shed 6 bases, with 6 bases lying between them. Germline CDR1 MGHRA, CDR2 YSYEKL. The CDR3 sequence: CASSQVGSEAFF. CDR3 coding DNA: TGCGCCAGCAGCCAAGTCGGGTCTGAAGCTTTCTTT.

The chain has TRBV18 and TRBJ2-2; D might be TRBD2 (5 bases). The CDR3 is 16 residues long. CDR1 is KGHSH, CDR2 LQKENI, per germline. Trimming left V 0 bases short and J 2 bases short, with 10 bases between. The CDR3 bases are TGTGCCAGCTCACCACCAGTAGGACTCAACACCGGGGAGCTGTTTTTT. As protein: CASSPPVGLNTGELFF.

CDR3 amino acids: CATSRGDSGGEQFF. The CDR3, as DNA: TGTGCCACCAGCAGAGGCGATAGCGGGGGTGAGCAGTTCTTC. The J gene is TRBJ2-1, the V gene TRBV15; 9 bases line up with TRBD2. With 1 base clipped from V and 9 bases from J, the junction kept 4 bases outside the gene matches. The CDR3 consists of 14 residues. Germline V gives CDR1 LNHNV, CDR2 YYDKDF (reference sequence).

The gene calls are TRBV5-1 and TRBJ2-1; 8 bases map to TRBD2. The V gene's germline CDR1 is SGHRS and CDR2 YFSETQ. This CDR3 is 16 amino acids long. The V segment lost 0 bases and the J segment 6 bases; nucleotides outside the gene matches: 8. In DNA, the CDR3 is TGCGCCAGCAGCTTGGACCTCAGCGGGGGAGGCAATGAGCAGTTCTTC. Its translation: CASSLDLSGGGNEQFF.

This rearrangement joins TRBV28 to TRBJ1-2, with a weak D call TRBD1 (5 bases). Germline V gene sequence: CDR1 MDHEN, CDR2 SYDVKM. The CDR3 totals 13 residues. Trimming took off 3 bases at V and 6 bases at J, with 11 bases between the two ends. The CDR3 DNA reads TGTGCCAGCAGTTTGGAACACAGGAATGGCTACACCTTC. Protein: CASSLEHRNGYTF.

This rearrangement joins TRBV6-5 to TRBJ2-3; tentatively, D is TRBD1 (6 bases). Germline CDR1 MNHEY, CDR2 SVGAGI. V lost 3 bases to trimming and J lost 1 base, with 14 bases between them. The CDR3 totals 16 residues. This chain's CDR3 is CASSYRQVIGTDTQYF. The CDR3 DNA reads as TGTGCCAGCAGTTATCGACAGGTCATTGGCACAGATACGCAGTATTTT.

CDR3 bases: TGTGCCAGCGAACCCGGAGGAAGGGCGGGCTATGGCTACACCTTC. The encoded protein is CASEPGGRAGYGYTF. The V gene is TRBV7-2, the J gene TRBJ1-2; D not resolved. V lost 8 bases to trimming and J lost 4 bases, with 20 bases between them. From germline, CDR1 is SGHTA and CDR2 FQGNSA. The CDR3 covers 15 residues.

The chain carries TRBV5-6 and TRBJ1-1; D ambiguous. V shed 2 bases and J shed 6 bases, with 11 bases lying between them. This CDR3 is 13 amino acids long. Germline loops: CDR1 SGHDT, CDR2 YYEEEE. The CDR3 sequence is CASSFAAGPEAFF. Written as DNA, the CDR3 is TGTGCCAGCAGCTTCGCCGCTGGGCCTGAAGCTTTCTTT.

The CDR3 region has the DNA TGTGCCAGCAGTTACTCGCAGGGGATGGGGTCACCCCTCCACTTT. Its protein is CASSYSQGMGSPLHF. The chain has TRBV6-5 and TRBJ1-6; D possibly corresponds to TRBD1 (6 bases). V was shortened by 0 bases and J by 10 bases, with 13 bases between the two germline ends. The CDR3 is made up of 15 amino acids. CDR1 and CDR2 (germline): MNHEY, SVGAGI.

This rearrangement joins TRBV4-1 to TRBJ2-7, with TRBD2 matching 10 bases. This CDR3 region has 16 residues. The junction had 4 bases not matched to a gene; V was cut back by 0 bases and J by 2 bases. The V gene's germline CDR1 is MGHRA and CDR2 YSYEKL. The CDR3 DNA reads TGCGCCAGCAGCCAAGAGATACTAGCGGGGACCTACGAGCAGTACTTC. Residues: CASSQEILAGTYEQYF.

The rearrangement uses TRBV19 and TRBJ2-3, with 7 bases that match TRBD2. The CDR3 has 15 residues. Germline CDR1 is LNHDA and CDR2 is SQIVND (reference sequence). V lost 3 bases to trimming and J lost 2 bases; unmatched junction nucleotides: 5. The chain's CDR3 is CASSIKRGYTDTQYF. The DNA for the CDR3 is TGTGCCAGTAGTATTAAGCGGGGATACACAGATACGCAGTATTTT.

In this sample, this clone turned up a few times. The chain joins TRBV7-9 to TRBJ1-2; D is undetermined. Germline loops: CDR1 SEHNR, CDR2 FQNEAQ (reference sequence). This CDR3 region has 15 residues. V lost 5 bases to trimming and J lost 1 base, with 14 bases between them. CDR3 in amino acids: CASSPRLLYNYGYTF. The CDR3, as DNA: TGTGCCAGCAGCCCCCGTTTACTTTATAACTATGGCTACACCTTC. The full variable domain, rest sourced from reference TRBV7-9 and TRBJ1-2, is DTGVSQNPRHKITKRGQNVTFRCDPISEHNRLYWYRQTLGQGPEFLTYFQNEAQLEKSRLLSDRFSAERPKGSFSTLEIQRTEQGDSAMYLCASSPRLLYNYGYTFGSGTRLTVV.

The chain recombines TRBV29-1 with TRBJ2-7, with TRBD1 as a possible D gene (6 bases). The germline V gene has CDR1 SQVTM and CDR2 ANQGSEA. CDR3 length: 13 residues. Trimming cost V 6 bases and J 7 bases, with 19 bases left between them. The CDR3 sequence is CSVTRDTRGEQYF. The CDR3 DNA sequence: TGCAGCGTCACCCGGGACACCCGTGGGGAGCAGTACTTC.

This clone was recorded only once. The J gene is TRBJ2-7, the V gene TRBV4-3; 8 bases are a match to TRBD2. V was clipped by 3 bases and J by 2 bases; unmatched bases: 9. Germline V gives CDR1 LGHNA, CDR2 YSLEER. The CDR3 totals 16 residues. The CDR3: CASSHQGGTRAYEQYF. CDR3 nucleotides: TGCGCCAGCAGCCACCAAGGCGGGACTAGGGCCTACGAGCAGTACTTC.

The V and J genes are TRBV6-5 and TRBJ2-7, with D perhaps matching TRBD1 (5 bases). The CDR3 is made up of 15 amino acids. The ends were cut back, 0 bases at V and 5 bases at J, with 14 bases in the middle. Germline V gene sequence: CDR1 MNHEY, CDR2 SVGAGI. In nucleotides, the CDR3 is TGTGCCAGCAGTTACTCGATATCCAAAGGGGACGAGCAGTACTTC. It yields the protein CASSYSISKGDEQYF.